Below are 12 T cell receptor beta chains sequenced from a single sample in a study of blood T cell repertoires in COVID-19. Sequencing was performed with immunoSEQ multiplex PCR; in TCRdb, only in-frame clones are kept and a portion is missing. The sample comprises about 150,000 clones, about 88% of which are singletons, and under 8.5% rests with the top ten. Sequenced input: peripheral blood. All receptors come from an older woman with COVID-19, enrolled during active disease.

CDR3 protein: CASSSPGQRNTGELFF. CDR3 nucleotide sequence: TGCGCCAGCAGCTCCCCGGGACAGAGGAACACCGGGGAGCTGTTTTTT. This chain links TRBV5-1 with TRBJ2-2, with 7 nucleotides matching TRBD1. The CDR3 spans 16 residues. Germline loops: CDR1 SGHRS, CDR2 YFSETQ. V shed 3 bases and J 1 base; nucleotides not matched to a gene: 6.

The chain links TRBV2 to TRBJ2-1, with D perhaps matching TRBD1 (6 bases). V was clipped by 6 bases and J by 0 bases, with 15 bases between them. The germline CDR1 and CDR2 sequences are SNHLY and FYNNEI. The CDR3 runs 16 residues. CDR3 coding DNA: TGTGCCAGCAGGGGGGTTAGGGGGTACTCCTACAATGAGCAGTTCTTC. As protein: CASRGVRGYSYNEQFF.

This clone was picked up one time. One end of the junction is discordant with germline, which a read error may explain. The chain recombines TRBV28 with TRBJ1-1; no firm D call. The CDR3 sequence is 11 residues long. Germline CDR1 and CDR2: MDHEN and SYDVKM. Here the CDR3 DNA reads TGTGCCAGCAGTACCCCTTTTGGCCCCACCTTT. This gives the protein CASSTPFGPTF.

The chain employs TRBV12-3 or TRBV12-4 and TRBJ1-4; D remains unclear. This CDR3 spans 11 amino acids. The V end lost 6 bases, the J end lost 6 bases, and 5 bases lay between the germline ends. The CDR3 DNA reads as TGTGCCAGCAGCCTCTATGAAAAACTGTTTTTT. Its protein is CASSLYEKLFF.

This clone has just a few counts. The chain carries TRBV19 and TRBJ1-1, with 8 bases that match TRBD1. The CDR3 contains 14 residues. With 6 bases clipped from V and 1 base from J, the junction kept 4 bases outside the gene matches. From germline, CDR1 is LNHDA and CDR2 SQIVND (reference sequence). The CDR3 loop reads CASSEDRANTEAFF. For the CDR3, the DNA is TGTGCCAGTAGCGAGGACAGGGCGAACACTGAAGCTTTCTTT.

J is TRBJ1-6 and V is TRBV30; 7 positions match TRBD1. J gave up 9 bases and V 1 base, and 3 bases lay outside the gene matches. Germline lookup yields CDR1 GTSNPN and CDR2 SVGIG (reference sequence). The CDR3 is 13 residues long. The CDR3: CAWSDRGGSPLHF. CDR3 in DNA: TGTGCCTGGAGTGACAGGGGTGGTTCACCCCTCCACTTT.

The chain recombines TRBV15 with TRBJ2-5; D is possibly TRBD1 (6 bases). Trimming left V 0 bases short and J 5 bases short, with 16 bases between. Germline CDR1 is LNHNV and CDR2 is YYDKDF (reference sequence). This CDR3 is 16 amino acids long. The CDR3 region has the DNA TGTGCCACCAGCAGAGATTTAACAGGGCAGTTGGAGACCCAGTACTTC. It specifies CATSRDLTGQLETQYF.

This chain connects TRBV4-1 to TRBJ1-5; no firm D call. Germline assignment: CDR1 MGHRA and CDR2 YSYEKL. The CDR3 sequence is 15 residues long. V gave up 0 bases and J gave up 3 bases, with 9 bases separating them. The CDR3 DNA follows: TGCGCCAGCAGCCAAGATCGAGGGTTCAATCAGCCCCAGCATTTT. Translation gives CASSQDRGFNQPQHF.

The rearrangement uses TRBV25-1 and TRBJ1-2; the D is unclear. The germline gives CDR1 MGHDK, CDR2 SYGVNS. This CDR3 region has 11 residues. The V end was cut by 4 bases, the J end by 8 bases, with 8 bases between. In DNA form, the CDR3 reads TGTGCCAGCAGTGCCCTCGGGGGCTACACCTTC. As protein: CASSALGGYTF.

A single count supports this clone. The chain recombines TRBV5-8 with TRBJ2-7; perhaps TRBD1 as D (6 bases). Germline values: CDR1 SGHTS, CDR2 YDEGEE. The CDR3 is made up of 12 amino acids. The V end lost 7 bases, the J end lost 3 bases, and 11 bases lay between the germline ends. The CDR3 sequence: CASSDSHYEQYF. In DNA, the CDR3 is TGTGCCAGCTCGGACAGTCACTACGAGCAGTACTTC.

J is TRBJ2-7 and V is TRBV18, with D tentatively TRBD1 (6 bases). The CDR3 loop spans 18 amino acids. CDR1 and CDR2 from the germline V gene are KGHSH and LQKENI. V gave up 0 bases and J gave up 3 bases, with 21 bases separating them. CDR3 DNA: TGTGCCAGCTCACCACCAGGGCAGGGGCCCTATGGATACTACGAGCAGTACGTC. This gives the protein CASSPPGQGPYGYYEQYV.

This clone was seen a few times. V usage is TRBV7-9 and J usage is TRBJ2-7; perhaps TRBD1 as D (6 bases). CDR3 length: 14 amino acids. With 5 bases removed from V and 2 bases from J, the gap between germline ends came to 13 bases. Looked up from germline, CDR1 is SEHNR and CDR2 is FQNEAQ (reference sequence). The CDR3 loop reads CASSTQNRAYEQYF. Written as DNA, the CDR3 is TGTGCCAGCAGCACCCAAAACAGGGCCTACGAGCAGTACTTC.